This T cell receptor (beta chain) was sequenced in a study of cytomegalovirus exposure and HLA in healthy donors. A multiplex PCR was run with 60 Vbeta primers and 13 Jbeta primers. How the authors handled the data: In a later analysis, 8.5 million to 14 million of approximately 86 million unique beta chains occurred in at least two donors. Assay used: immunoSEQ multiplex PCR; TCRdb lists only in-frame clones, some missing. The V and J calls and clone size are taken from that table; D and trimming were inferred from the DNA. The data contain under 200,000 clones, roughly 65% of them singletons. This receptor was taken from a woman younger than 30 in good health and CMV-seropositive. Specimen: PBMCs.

CDR3 in amino acids: CASSDSRGGTDTQYF. CDR3 DNA sequence: TGTGCCAGCAGTGACTCCCGGGGAGGCACAGATACGCAGTATTTT. V and J are TRBV6-4 and TRBJ2-3; tentatively, D is TRBD2 (5 bases). The ends were cut back, 0 bases at V and 1 base at J, with 8 bases in the middle. The germline CDR1 and CDR2 sequences are MRHNA and SNTAGT. The CDR3 loop spans 15 amino acids.